The source of this TCR beta chain is a study of OX40 agonist ivuxolimab in advanced cancers. With V trimmed by 4 bases and J by 7 bases, 6 bases remained unmatched. The germline gives CDR1 SNHLY, CDR2 FYNNEI. The CDR3 loop spans 15 amino acids. At baseline, cycle 4 day 1, and cycle 7 day 1, blood was sampled. Sequencing was performed with immunoSEQ multiplex PCR; in TCRdb, only in-frame clones are kept and a portion is missing. The profile shows over 40,000 clones, around 86% of them singletons. This clonotype was obtained from an adult with an advanced solid tumor such as melanoma, head and neck, liver or kidney cancer. This chain joins TRBV2 and TRBJ2-1, with 11 positions matching TRBD2. The sample was CD4+ or CD8+ T cells sorted from blood, taken in a trial of the OX40 agonist ivuxolimab. The CDR3 spells CASSAVAGGINEQFF. CDR3 DNA sequence: TGTGCCAGCAGTGCCGTAGCGGGAGGGATAAATGAGCAGTTCTTC.